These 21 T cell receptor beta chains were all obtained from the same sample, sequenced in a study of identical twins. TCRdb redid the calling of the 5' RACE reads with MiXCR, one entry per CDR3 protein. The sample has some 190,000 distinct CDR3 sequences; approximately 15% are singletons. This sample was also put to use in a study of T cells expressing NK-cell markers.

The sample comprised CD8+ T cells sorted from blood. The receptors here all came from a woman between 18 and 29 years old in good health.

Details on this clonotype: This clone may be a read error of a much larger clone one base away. CDR3 nucleotides: TGTGCCAGCAGCTTGACGAACACTGAAGCTTTCTTT. Protein product: CASSLTNTEAFF. The chain is built from TRBV5-5 and TRBJ1-1; no clear D gene. The CDR3 consists of 12 residues. V was cut by 1 base and J by 1 base, with 2 bases left in between. Germline lookup yields CDR1 SGHKS and CDR2 YYEKEE (reference sequence).

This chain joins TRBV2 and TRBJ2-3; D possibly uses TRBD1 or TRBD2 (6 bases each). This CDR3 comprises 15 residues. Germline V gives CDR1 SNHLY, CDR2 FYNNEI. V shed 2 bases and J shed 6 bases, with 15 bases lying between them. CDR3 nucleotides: TGTGCCAGCAGTGAAACGGGGGCAGGCCCCGATACGCAGTATTTT. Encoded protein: CASSETGAGPDTQYF.

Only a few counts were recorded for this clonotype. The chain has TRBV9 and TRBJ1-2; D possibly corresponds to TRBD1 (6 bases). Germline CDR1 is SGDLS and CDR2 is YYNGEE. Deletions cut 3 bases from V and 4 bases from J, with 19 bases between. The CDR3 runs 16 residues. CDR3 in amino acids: CASSALRQEAGYGYTF. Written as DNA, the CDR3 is TGTGCCAGCAGCGCCTTGCGACAGGAAGCTGGCTATGGCTACACCTTC.

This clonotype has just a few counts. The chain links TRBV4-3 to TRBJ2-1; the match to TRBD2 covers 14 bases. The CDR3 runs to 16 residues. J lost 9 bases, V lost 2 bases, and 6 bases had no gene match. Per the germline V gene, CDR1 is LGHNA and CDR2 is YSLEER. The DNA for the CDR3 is TGCGCCAGCAGCCAACGACTAGCGGGAGGGCGCGGTGAGCAGTTCTTC. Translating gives CASSQRLAGGRGEQFF.

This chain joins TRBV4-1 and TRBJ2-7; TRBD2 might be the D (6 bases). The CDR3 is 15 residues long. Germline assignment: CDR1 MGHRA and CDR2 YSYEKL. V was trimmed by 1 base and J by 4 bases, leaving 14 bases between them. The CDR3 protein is CASSQVKGGGYEQYF. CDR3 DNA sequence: TGCGCCAGCAGCCAAGTAAAGGGTGGAGGGTACGAGCAGTACTTC.

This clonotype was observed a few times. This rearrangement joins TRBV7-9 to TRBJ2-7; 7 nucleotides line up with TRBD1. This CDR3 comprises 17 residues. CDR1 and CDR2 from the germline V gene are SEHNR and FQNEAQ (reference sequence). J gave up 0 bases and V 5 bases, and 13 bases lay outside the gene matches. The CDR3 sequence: CASSPQPGQTSSYEQYF. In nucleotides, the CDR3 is TGTGCCAGCAGCCCACAACCGGGACAGACATCCTCCTACGAGCAGTACTTC.

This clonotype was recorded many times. The CDR3 loop is CASRDDAKGHNEQFF. The CDR3 DNA is TGTGCCAGCAGGGATGACGCCAAGGGCCACAATGAGCAGTTCTTC. The rearrangement uses TRBV12-3 or TRBV12-4 and TRBJ2-1; D gene unclear. V was shortened by 6 bases and J by 5 bases, with 17 bases between the two germline ends. The CDR3 runs 15 residues.

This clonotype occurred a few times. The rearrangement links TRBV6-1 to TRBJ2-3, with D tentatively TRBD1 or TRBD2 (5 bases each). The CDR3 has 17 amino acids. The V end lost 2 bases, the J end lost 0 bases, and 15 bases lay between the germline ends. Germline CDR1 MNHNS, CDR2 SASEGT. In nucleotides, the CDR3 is TGTGCCAGCAGTGAACGGGGCCGCATCCCTAGCACAGATACGCAGTATTTT. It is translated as CASSERGRIPSTDTQYF.

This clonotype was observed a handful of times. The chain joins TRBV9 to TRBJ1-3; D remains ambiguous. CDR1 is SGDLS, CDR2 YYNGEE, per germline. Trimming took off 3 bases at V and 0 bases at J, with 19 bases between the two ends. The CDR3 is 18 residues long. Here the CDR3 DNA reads TGTGCCAGCAGCGACAATCCCTTGCCGGATCCCTCTGGAAACACCATATATTTT. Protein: CASSDNPLPDPSGNTIYF.

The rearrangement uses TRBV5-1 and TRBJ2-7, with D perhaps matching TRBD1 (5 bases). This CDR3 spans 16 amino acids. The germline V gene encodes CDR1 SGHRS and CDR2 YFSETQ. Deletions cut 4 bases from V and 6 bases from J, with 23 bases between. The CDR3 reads CASSANTGPENREQYF. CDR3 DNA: TGCGCCAGCAGCGCCAATACAGGTCCTGAAAATCGCGAGCAGTACTTC.

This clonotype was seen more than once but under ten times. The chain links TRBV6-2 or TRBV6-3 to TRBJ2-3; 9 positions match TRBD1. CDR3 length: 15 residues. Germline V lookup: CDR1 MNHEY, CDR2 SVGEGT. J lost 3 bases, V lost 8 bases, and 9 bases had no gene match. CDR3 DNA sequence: TGTGCCAGCTCCTCGGGGGACAGGGAAACAGATACGCAGTATTTT. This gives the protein CASSSGDRETDTQYF.

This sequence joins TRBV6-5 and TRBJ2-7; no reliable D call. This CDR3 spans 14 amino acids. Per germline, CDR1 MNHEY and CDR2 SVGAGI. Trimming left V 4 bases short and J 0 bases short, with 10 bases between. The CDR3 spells CASSWSGISYEQYF. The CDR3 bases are TGTGCCAGCAGTTGGTCGGGTATCTCCTACGAGCAGTACTTC.

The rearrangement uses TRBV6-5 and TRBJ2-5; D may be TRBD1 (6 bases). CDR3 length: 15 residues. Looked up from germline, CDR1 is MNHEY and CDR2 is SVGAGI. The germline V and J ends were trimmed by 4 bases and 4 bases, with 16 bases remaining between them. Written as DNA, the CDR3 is TGTGCCAGCAGTTCCCCCCTAGCCAGGGGAGAGACCCAGTACTTC. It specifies CASSSPLARGETQYF.

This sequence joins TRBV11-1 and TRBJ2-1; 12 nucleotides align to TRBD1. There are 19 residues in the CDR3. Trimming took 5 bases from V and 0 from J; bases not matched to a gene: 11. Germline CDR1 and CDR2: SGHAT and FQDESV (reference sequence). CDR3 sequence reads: CASSDPGQGAHSSYNEQFF. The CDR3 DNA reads TGTGCCAGCAGCGATCCGGGACAGGGGGCGCATAGCTCCTACAATGAGCAGTTCTTC.

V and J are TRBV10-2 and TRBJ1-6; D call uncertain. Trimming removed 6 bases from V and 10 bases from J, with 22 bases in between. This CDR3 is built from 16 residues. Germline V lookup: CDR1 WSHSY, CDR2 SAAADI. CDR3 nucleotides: TGCGCCAGCAGCGAATTGACCTCCTCCGCAGTGTCACCCCTCCACTTT. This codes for CASSELTSSAVSPLHF.

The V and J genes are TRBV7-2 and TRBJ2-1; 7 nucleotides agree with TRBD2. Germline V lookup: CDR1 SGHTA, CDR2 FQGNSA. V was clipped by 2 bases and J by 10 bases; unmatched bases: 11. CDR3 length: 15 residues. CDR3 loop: CASSLWGGARAEQFF. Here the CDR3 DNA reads TGTGCCAGCAGCTTATGGGGGGGTGCTAGAGCGGAGCAGTTCTTC.

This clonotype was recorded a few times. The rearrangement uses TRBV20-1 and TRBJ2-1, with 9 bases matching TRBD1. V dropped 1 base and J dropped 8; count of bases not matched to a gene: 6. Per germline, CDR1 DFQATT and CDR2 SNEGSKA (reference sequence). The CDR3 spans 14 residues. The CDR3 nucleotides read TGCAGTGCTAGAGCTCACAGGGGGCGTGATGAGCAGTTCTTC. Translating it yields CSARAHRGRDEQFF.

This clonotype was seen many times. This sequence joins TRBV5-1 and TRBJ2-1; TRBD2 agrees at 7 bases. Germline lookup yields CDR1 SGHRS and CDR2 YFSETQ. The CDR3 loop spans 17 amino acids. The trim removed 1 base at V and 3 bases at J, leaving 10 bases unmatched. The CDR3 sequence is CASSLYELASGYNEQFF. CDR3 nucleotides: TGCGCCAGCAGCTTGTACGAGTTGGCTAGCGGCTACAATGAGCAGTTCTTC.

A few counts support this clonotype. CDR3 sequence: CASSRKEGTSGANVLTF. CDR3 in DNA: TGTGCCAGCAGCCGGAAGGAGGGAACCTCTGGGGCCAACGTCCTGACTTTC. The V and J genes are TRBV7-9 and TRBJ2-6, with D maybe TRBD2 (6 bases). The CDR3 is 17 residues long. V lost 5 bases, J lost 0 bases, and 14 bases lay in between. Germline lookup yields CDR1 SEHNR and CDR2 FQNEAQ (reference sequence). The complete variable domain, with remaining parts taken from reference TRBV7-9 and TRBJ2-6, reads DTGVSQNPRHKITKRGQNVTFRCDPISEHNRLYWYRQTLGQGPEFLTYFQNEAQLEKSRLLSDRFSAERPKGSFSTLEIQRTEQGDSAMYLCASSRKEGTSGANVLTFGAGSRLTVL.

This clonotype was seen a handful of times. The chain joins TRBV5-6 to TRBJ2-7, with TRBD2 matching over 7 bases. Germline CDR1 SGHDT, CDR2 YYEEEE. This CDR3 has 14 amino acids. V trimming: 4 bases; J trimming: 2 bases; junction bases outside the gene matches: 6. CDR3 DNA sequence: TGTGCCAGCAGCGAAGGCGGGGGTCCCTACGAGCAGTACTTC. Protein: CASSEGGGPYEQYF.

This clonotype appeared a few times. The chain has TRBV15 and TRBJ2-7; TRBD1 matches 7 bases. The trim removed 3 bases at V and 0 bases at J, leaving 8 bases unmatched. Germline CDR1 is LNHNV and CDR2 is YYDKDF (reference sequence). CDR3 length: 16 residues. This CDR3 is CATSRDRQGSSYEQYF. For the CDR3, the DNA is TGTGCCACCAGCAGGGATAGACAGGGCAGCTCCTACGAGCAGTACTTC.